This T cell receptor beta chain was documented in a study of blood T cell repertoires in COVID-19. The data were produced by immunoSEQ multiplex PCR, yet TCRdb's version contains in-frame clones alone and is incomplete. The sample yields more than 200,000 clones, about 80% seen once. Germline trimming cut 0 bases from V and 1 base from J; bases unmatched to any gene: 3. Germline V gene sequence: CDR1 SGHNT, CDR2 YENEEA. The CDR3 totals 16 residues. In assigning cohorts, the study relied on participant-reported clinical history. The chain employs TRBV11-3 and TRBJ2-5, with TRBD1 matching 9 bases. Sequencing was performed on PBMCs or T cells enriched from blood (not recorded which). The clonotype originates from a man aged 60 to 69 who had recovered from COVID-19. The CDR3 spells CASSLEGTGFQETQYF. In DNA, the CDR3 is TGTGCCAGCAGCTTAGAGGGGACAGGGTTCCAAGAGACCCAGTACTTC.